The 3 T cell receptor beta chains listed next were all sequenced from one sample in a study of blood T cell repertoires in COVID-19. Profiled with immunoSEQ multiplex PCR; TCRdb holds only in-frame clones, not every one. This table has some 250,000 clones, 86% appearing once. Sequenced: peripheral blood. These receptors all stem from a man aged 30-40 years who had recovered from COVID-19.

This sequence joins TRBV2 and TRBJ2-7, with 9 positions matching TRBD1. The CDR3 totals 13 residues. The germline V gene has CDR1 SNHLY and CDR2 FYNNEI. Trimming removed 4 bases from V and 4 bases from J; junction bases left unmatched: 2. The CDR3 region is CASSVDRGYEQYF. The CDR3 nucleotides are TGTGCCAGCAGTGTTGACAGGGGGTACGAGCAGTACTTC.

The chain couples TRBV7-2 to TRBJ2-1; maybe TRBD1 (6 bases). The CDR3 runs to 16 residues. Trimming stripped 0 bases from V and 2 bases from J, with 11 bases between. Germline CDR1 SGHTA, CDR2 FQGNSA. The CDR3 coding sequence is TGTGCCAGCAGCTTAGCGGGGGCATTTGCCTACAATGAGCAGTTCTTC. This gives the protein CASSLAGAFAYNEQFF.

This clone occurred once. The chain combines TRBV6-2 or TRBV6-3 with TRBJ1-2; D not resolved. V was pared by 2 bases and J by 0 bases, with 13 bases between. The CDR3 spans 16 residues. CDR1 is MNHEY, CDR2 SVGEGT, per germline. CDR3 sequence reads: CASSYGQSIANYGYTF. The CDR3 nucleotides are TGTGCCAGCAGTTACGGGCAGTCAATTGCTAACTATGGCTACACCTTC.